These 18 T cell receptor beta chains were all obtained from the same sample, sequenced in a study of shared clonotypes between healthy human individuals. Sequencing was performed with immunoSEQ multiplex PCR; in TCRdb, only in-frame clones are kept and a portion is missing. The repertoire includes hundreds of thousands of clones, less than 80% of them detected once, and around 1.8% sits in the top ten. Source material: memory CD4+ T cells sorted from blood. Indicated subset: CD45RA-negative fraction. The receptors stem from a woman aged 25 to 39 in good health.

V gene TRBV5-1 combines with J gene TRBJ2-1; TRBD2 is a possible D gene (5 bases). Germline CDR1 and CDR2: SGHRS and YFSETQ. CDR3 length: 15 amino acids. The V gene lost 0 bases and the J gene lost 4 bases, with 11 bases spanning the gap. This CDR3 reads CASSLVPTTYNEQFF. Here the CDR3 DNA reads TGCGCCAGCAGCTTGGTTCCGACTACATACAATGAGCAGTTCTTC. The complete variable domain, with remaining parts taken from reference TRBV5-1 and TRBJ2-1, reads KAGVTQTPRYLIKTRGQQVTLSCSPISGHRSVSWYQQTPGQGLQFLFEYFSETQRNKGNFPGRFSGRQFSNSRSEMNVSTLELGDSALYLCASSLVPTTYNEQFFGPGTRLTVL.

The CDR3 region has the DNA TGCGCCAGCAGCTTAATACCCCTCGACACAGATACGCAGTATTTT. Amino acids: CASSLIPLDTDTQYF. V gene TRBV5-1 combines with J gene TRBJ2-3, with D uncertain. V was trimmed by 2 bases and J by 2 bases, leaving 12 bases between them. CDR3 length equals 15 residues. Germline V gives CDR1 SGHRS, CDR2 YFSETQ. Full variable domain (missing parts from reference TRBV5-1 and TRBJ2-3): KAGVTQTPRYLIKTRGQQVTLSCSPISGHRSVSWYQQTPGQGLQFLFEYFSETQRNKGNFPGRFSGRQFSNSRSEMNVSTLELGDSALYLCASSLIPLDTDTQYFGPGTRLTVL.

The CDR3 sequence: CATSRDGQDQETQYF. CDR3 DNA sequence: TGTGCCACCAGCAGAGATGGACAGGATCAAGAGACCCAGTACTTC. This chain links TRBV15 with TRBJ2-5; 7 bases agree with TRBD1. This CDR3 has 15 amino acids. The V gene's germline CDR1 is LNHNV and CDR2 YYDKDF (reference sequence). With 0 bases clipped from V and 2 bases from J, the junction kept 3 bases outside the gene matches.

The rearrangement joins TRBV14 to TRBJ2-2; 7 nucleotides agree with TRBD1. Germline CDR1 SGHDN, CDR2 FVKESK. There are 14 residues in the CDR3. J lost 7 bases, V lost 4 bases, and 6 bases had no gene match. CDR3 DNA sequence: TGTGCCAGCAGCCTCCGGACAGGCGGCGGGGAGCTGTTTTTT. Amino acids: CASSLRTGGGELFF.

This clone was recorded only once. This chain uses TRBV11-3 with TRBJ2-1; the match to TRBD1 covers 8 bases. Trimming at V came to 5 bases and at J to 0 bases, leaving 6 bases not matched to a gene. CDR1 and CDR2 from the germline V gene are SGHNT and YENEEA. The CDR3 runs 16 residues. The CDR3 nucleotides read TGTGCCAGCAGCCCAGGGGGCGGTTACTCCTACAATGAGCAGTTCTTC. Residues: CASSPGGGYSYNEQFF.

This clone was recorded once. The genes are TRBV10-3 and TRBJ2-7; 7 nucleotides align to TRBD2. CDR3 length: 15 residues. The germline CDR1 and CDR2 sequences are ENHRY and SYGVKD. J lost 3 bases, V lost 3 bases, and 8 bases had no gene match. This CDR3 reads CAISDPSGANYEQYF. The CDR3 DNA reads TGTGCCATCAGTGATCCTAGCGGAGCCAACTACGAGCAGTACTTC.

The J gene is TRBJ1-3, the V gene TRBV7-6; 8 bases line up with TRBD1. With 2 bases clipped from V and 6 bases from J, the junction kept 6 bases outside the gene matches. The germline V gene encodes CDR1 SGHVS and CDR2 FNYEAQ. CDR3 length: 15 amino acids. CDR3 sequence (DNA): TGTGCCAGCAGCTTACAGGGGGCATTAGCAAACACCATATATTTT. Protein sequence: CASSLQGALANTIYF.

The chain links TRBV9 to TRBJ2-2; D remains unclear. The CDR3 has 15 amino acids. Germline V gene data show CDR1 as SGDLS and CDR2 as YYNGEE. V shed 2 bases and J shed 6 bases, with 14 bases lying between them. CDR3 loop: CASSVLGEVAGELFF. For the CDR3, the DNA is TGTGCCAGCAGCGTTCTGGGCGAGGTTGCCGGGGAGCTGTTTTTT.

As for this clone: The DNA is left out, because the CDR3 cannot be placed on it with certainty; the CDR3 is given as TCRdb lists it. The rearrangement links TRBV1 to TRBJ2-1; the D call in the table, TRBD1, was not verified against the DNA. TRBV1 has pseudogene status. Inclusive of both ends, the CDR3 amounts to 17 amino acids. CDR3 loop: CTSSQVGQGAFPNEQFF.

This clone was observed once. The chain couples TRBV28 to TRBJ2-5, with D possibly being TRBD2 (5 bases). Germline V gene sequence: CDR1 MDHEN, CDR2 SYDVKM. The CDR3 runs 14 residues. Trimming removed 1 base from V and 6 bases from J, with 12 bases in between. The CDR3 nucleotides are TGTGCCAGCAGTTTATTCTACCGGGAAAAGACCCAGTACTTC. It is translated as CASSLFYREKTQYF.

The table lists this clone with a count of one. This chain connects TRBV18 to TRBJ1-1, with D maybe TRBD1 (6 bases). The CDR3 totals 12 residues. Germline loops: CDR1 KGHSH, CDR2 LQKENI. V lost 0 bases and J lost 8, with 7 bases in between. CDR3 region: CASSPPGGEAFF. The CDR3 DNA is TGTGCCAGCTCACCACCAGGGGGGGAAGCTTTCTTT.

This clone has at least ten counts. The V gene is TRBV7-3, the J gene TRBJ2-7, with 7 nucleotides matching TRBD2. The germline V gene has CDR1 SGHTA and CDR2 FQGTGA. J lost 5 bases, V lost 6 bases, and 7 bases had no gene match. The CDR3 runs to 13 residues. CDR3 coding DNA: TGTGCCAGCAGATTCGCTGCGGGAGACGAGCAGTACTTC. This encodes CASRFAAGDEQYF.

This clone is medium-sized. The identical CDR3 is also encoded by other nucleotide sequences in the sample. The chain combines TRBV27 with TRBJ1-5; D call uncertain. The germline CDR1 and CDR2 sequences are MNHEY and SMNVEV (reference sequence). The CDR3 covers 12 residues. Trimming removed 3 bases at V and 7 bases at J, with 7 bases between. The CDR3 sequence: CASSFVGQPQHF. The CDR3, as DNA: TGTGCCAGCAGTTTTGTTGGACAGCCCCAGCATTTT.

In DNA, the CDR3 is TGTGCCAGCAGCTTGGGAGACTACGAGCAGTACTTC. As protein: CASSLGDYEQYF. The V call is TRBV5-6, the J call TRBJ2-7; D is uncertain. Trimming took off 0 bases at V and 3 bases at J, with 4 bases between the two ends. This CDR3 is built from 12 residues. Germline V CDR1 and CDR2: SGHDT, YYEEEE.

As regards this clone: The sample has other DNA sequences that encode this CDR3 too. The rearrangement links TRBV6-5 to TRBJ1-5, with D unresolved. The V end was cut by 5 bases, the J end by 2 bases, with 10 bases between. Germline-derived CDR1 and CDR2 are MNHEY and SVGAGI. The CDR3 contains 14 residues. The CDR3, as DNA: TGTGCCAGCAGTCTCCGGGGTGGCAATCAGCCCCAGCATTTT. Amino acids: CASSLRGGNQPQHF.

This rearrangement joins TRBV2 to TRBJ1-1; TRBD1 matches at 8 bases. V lost 1 base and J lost 1; bases outside the gene matches: 8. CDR3 length equals 17 residues. CDR1 and CDR2 (germline): SNHLY, FYNNEI. DNA for the CDR3: TGTGCCAGCAGTGAAGTCGGCCAGGGGGCGCGGAACACTGAAGCTTTCTTT. Its protein is CASSEVGQGARNTEAFF.

This clone was found a few times. A read error may be the cause here, since a much bigger clone is one base away. V gene TRBV7-9 combines with J gene TRBJ2-1; 8 bases agree with TRBD2. The CDR3 has 14 amino acids. Trimming at V came to 3 bases and at J to 3 bases, leaving 1 base not matched to a gene. The germline V gene has CDR1 SEHNR and CDR2 FQNEAQ (reference sequence). CDR3 amino acids: CASSFAGGYNEQFF. CDR3 DNA: TGTGCCAGCAGCTTCGCGGGAGGCTACAATGAGCAGTTCTTC.

The genes are TRBV9 and TRBJ2-5; no clear D gene. CDR3 length: 17 amino acids. V was cut by 3 bases and J by 5 bases, with 23 bases left in between. The germline V gene encodes CDR1 SGDLS and CDR2 YYNGEE. CDR3 bases: TGTGCCAGCAGCGCTCGGGCCCGAATAGAGTTGGGCGAGACCCAGTACTTC. It specifies CASSARARIELGETQYF.